Following are 26 T cell receptor beta chains from one sample sequenced in a study of blood T cells in healthy people across ages. A second PCR of 7 to 11 cycles used a sample-barcoded 5' primer and a J-beta primer mix. Via MiXCR, TCRdb re-called the 5' RACE reads, giving one row per CDR3 protein. Of 700,000 to 900,000 distinct CDR3 sequences listed, around half were seen once; the top ten hold about 42%. Sequencing was done on a sample of blood. Receptors were obtained from a man older than 75 in good health.

This chain links TRBV3-1 with TRBJ2-7, with TRBD1 as a possible D gene (6 bases). Germline CDR1 is LGHDT and CDR2 is YNNKEL (reference sequence). V dropped 5 bases and J dropped 0 bases, with 14 bases sitting between them. This CDR3 region has 15 residues. CDR3 region: CASSETWDTSYEQYF. The CDR3 DNA reads TGTGCCAGCAGCGAAACCTGGGACACCTCCTACGAGCAGTACTTC.

This clonotype appeared once. The chain has TRBV20-1 and TRBJ1-2, with 7 nucleotides matching TRBD1. The trim removed 6 bases at V and 6 bases at J, leaving 7 bases unmatched. Looked up from germline, CDR1 is DFQATT and CDR2 is SNEGSKA (reference sequence). CDR3 length: 12 amino acids. CDR3 protein: CSANGQVNGYTF. The CDR3 DNA is TGCAGTGCAAATGGACAGGTCAATGGCTACACCTTC.

This clonotype came up a few times. The genes are TRBV11-1 and TRBJ2-1; TRBD2 matches at 11 bases. This CDR3 spans 16 amino acids. V lost 5 bases, J lost 4 bases, and 7 bases stayed unmatched. Germline V CDR1 and CDR2: SGHAT, FQDESV (reference sequence). The CDR3, as DNA: TGTGCCAGCAGCGAGACTAGCGGGACGCTGTACAATGAGCAGTTCTTC. Translated, it gives CASSETSGTLYNEQFF.

In its sample, this clonotype was seen a few times. The V gene is TRBV7-2, the J gene TRBJ2-3; 11 bases fit TRBD2. The junction had 10 bases not matched to a gene; V was cut back by 5 bases and J by 3 bases. Germline V CDR1 and CDR2: SGHTA, FQGNSA. This CDR3 contains 17 residues. In nucleotides, the CDR3 is TGTGCCAGCAGCCTAACGACTAGCGGGGTATATACAGATACGCAGTATTTT. Translation: CASSLTTSGVYTDTQYF.

The rearrangement uses TRBV20-1 and TRBJ1-5, with 7 positions matching TRBD1. The CDR3 spans 17 residues. V shed 0 bases and J 0 bases; nucleotides not matched to a gene: 8. From germline, CDR1 is DFQATT and CDR2 SNEGSKA (reference sequence). The CDR3 sequence is CSARDLGQENSNQPQHF. CDR3 nucleotides: TGCAGTGCTAGAGATCTAGGACAGGAAAATAGCAATCAGCCCCAGCATTTT.

V is TRBV5-1 and J is TRBJ2-3, with D maybe TRBD2 (6 bases). Germline V CDR1 and CDR2: SGHRS, YFSETQ. The V end was cut by 4 bases, the J end by 14 bases, with 26 bases between. This CDR3 comprises 15 residues. The CDR3 protein is CASSMTRTTTGDAYF. CDR3 coding DNA: TGCGCCAGCAGCATGACTAGAACGACAACGGGAGACGCGTATTTT.

The chain joins TRBV15 to TRBJ1-1; D perhaps matches TRBD1 (6 bases). Trimming cost V 3 bases and J 1 base, with 6 bases left between them. In germline, CDR1 is LNHNV, CDR2 YYDKDF (reference sequence). The CDR3 runs 13 residues. The CDR3 sequence: CATSRDRNTEAFF. CDR3 coding DNA: TGTGCCACCAGCAGGGACAGGAACACTGAAGCTTTCTTT.

The J gene is TRBJ1-6, the V gene TRBV2, with D possibly TRBD1 on 5 matching bases. CDR1 is SNHLY, CDR2 FYNNEI, per germline. V was clipped by 7 bases and J by 7 bases, with 17 bases between them. The CDR3 contains 15 residues. As DNA, the CDR3 is TGTGCCAGCAATGAGGCGCGCGGGGCCAATTCACCCCTCCACTTT. It encodes CASNEARGANSPLHF.

V usage is TRBV28 and J usage is TRBJ2-4, with D uncertain. From germline, CDR1 is MDHEN and CDR2 SYDVKM. Trimming took off 5 bases at V and 7 bases at J, with 12 bases between the two ends. CDR3 length: 13 amino acids. CDR3: CASSTSPRNIQYF. DNA for the CDR3: TGTGCCAGCAGTACCAGCCCAAGGAACATTCAGTACTTC.

The chain recombines TRBV5-1 with TRBJ2-1; the D gene is possibly TRBD2 (6 bases). Germline CDR1 is SGHRS and CDR2 is YFSETQ. V lost 4 bases to trimming and J lost 9 bases, with 17 bases between them. CDR3 length equals 14 residues. CDR3 loop: CASSRRGGSGEQFF. As DNA, the CDR3 is TGCGCCAGCAGCCGCCGTGGAGGGTCCGGTGAGCAGTTCTTC.

This chain uses TRBV29-1 with TRBJ2-2, with TRBD1 matching 7 bases. J was trimmed by 5 bases and V by 6 bases; bases with no gene match: 6. This CDR3 comprises 13 residues. Germline V gene data show CDR1 as SQVTM and CDR2 as ANQGSEA. The CDR3 DNA reads TGCAGCGTAAAGGCAGGGGGTACCGGGGAGCTGTTTTTT. It specifies CSVKAGGTGELFF.

The chain employs TRBV28 and TRBJ2-7; D perhaps matches TRBD1 (6 bases). CDR1 is MDHEN and CDR2 is SYDVKM in the germline V gene. The CDR3 contains 13 residues. V shed 6 bases and J shed 3 bases, with 12 bases lying between them. CDR3 sequence reads: CASRDRVIYEQYF. For the CDR3, the DNA is TGTGCCAGCAGGGACAGAGTCATCTACGAGCAGTACTTC.

The chain has TRBV28 and TRBJ2-4; D is undetermined. The DNA end lines up better with TRBJ2-5; the J call may be wrong. The CDR3 spans 16 residues. Germline V CDR1 and CDR2: MDHEN, SYDVKM. As DNA, the CDR3 is TGTGCCAGCAGTCCCCCTCGTCTTGGGGTTGTTTGGACCCAGTACTTC. Translated, it gives CASSPPRLGVVWTQYF.

This chain connects TRBV7-2 to TRBJ2-7; tentatively, D is TRBD1 or TRBD2 (5 bases each). Germline V CDR1 and CDR2: SGHTA, FQGNSA. The CDR3 loop spans 14 amino acids. The V and J ends lost 6 bases and 7 bases respectively, with 19 bases between them. Written as DNA, the CDR3 is TGTGCCAGCAGTTCTCTCGGGGCACGGAATGAGCAGTACTTC. Its translation is CASSSLGARNEQYF.

The sample holds a few counts of this clonotype. The CDR3 DNA follows: TGCGCCAGCAGCTTGAGGGAAGGGGCAATCGTCGAGCAGTTCTTC. It yields the protein CASSLREGAIVEQFF. The chain joins TRBV5-1 to TRBJ2-1; D might be TRBD1 (5 bases). The CDR3 spans 15 residues. V was cut by 1 base and J by 10 bases, with 18 bases left in between. In germline, CDR1 is SGHRS, CDR2 YFSETQ.

Details on this clonotype: This may be a read error, as it is one base from a much larger clone. This chain connects TRBV7-2 to TRBJ2-7; 9 bases align to TRBD2. V trimming: 2 bases; J trimming: 3 bases; junction bases outside the gene matches: 17. Looked up from germline, CDR1 is SGHTA and CDR2 is FQGNSA. This CDR3 comprises 19 residues. The CDR3 nucleotides are TGTGCCAGCAGCTTAAGACTATATCGCCAGACTAGCGGTCTCTACGAGCAGTACTTC. Amino acids: CASSLRLYRQTSGLYEQYF.

The gene calls are TRBV10-3 and TRBJ2-7; a weak D match, TRBD2 (5 bases). V was trimmed by 6 bases and J by 4 bases, leaving 10 bases between them. The length of the CDR3 is 12 residues. Germline CDR1 and CDR2: ENHRY and SYGVKD. The CDR3 here is CAIREDGYEQYF. CDR3 in DNA: TGTGCCATCAGGGAGGACGGTTACGAGCAGTACTTC.

Here the CDR3 reads CAISAVGSPGREDYGYTF. CDR3 nucleotides: TGTGCCATCAGTGCGGTTGGAAGCCCAGGGAGAGAGGACTATGGCTACACCTTC. The chain uses TRBV10-3 and TRBJ1-2; TRBD1 is a possible D gene (5 bases). Trimming cost V 4 bases and J 3 bases, with 24 bases left between them. Germline V gene data show CDR1 as ENHRY and CDR2 as SYGVKD. The CDR3 has 18 amino acids.

This clonotype appeared a few times. V gene TRBV28 combines with J gene TRBJ2-1; the D call may be TRBD1 or TRBD2 (6 bases each). Germline CDR1 and CDR2: MDHEN and SYDVKM. The CDR3 length is 13 residues. Trimming pared 5 bases from V and 12 bases from J, leaving 17 bases between. The CDR3 coding sequence is TGTGCCAGCAGTCCGGGACTCATAGGGGGGCAGTTCTTC. Amino acids: CASSPGLIGGQFF.

This clonotype was counted only a few times. V is TRBV20-1 and J is TRBJ2-4; 8 nucleotides align to TRBD2. The better agreement between TRBJ2-7 and the DNA end casts doubt on the J call. The V gene's germline CDR1 is DFQATT and CDR2 SNEGSKA (reference sequence). This CDR3 comprises 14 residues. The CDR3 is CSAPREAGAYEQYF. Here the CDR3 DNA reads TGCAGTGCTCCCCGGGAAGCGGGGGCCTACGAGCAGTACTTC.

This clonotype was seen more than once but under ten times. The genes are TRBV20-1 and TRBJ2-5; unclear D gene. The J call is in doubt because the DNA end fits TRBJ2-7 better. The CDR3 loop spans 11 amino acids. Germline-derived CDR1 and CDR2 are DFQATT and SNEGSKA (reference sequence). The CDR3 DNA reads TGCAGTGCGTACGGCACAGACGAGCAGTACTTC. The encoded protein is CSAYGTDEQYF.

V and J are TRBV27 and TRBJ1-6; the match to TRBD1 covers 9 bases. The V gene's germline CDR1 is MNHEY and CDR2 SMNVEV (reference sequence). Trimming at V came to 4 bases and at J to 9 bases, leaving 10 bases not matched to a gene. This CDR3 contains 16 residues. CDR3 in amino acids: CASSWGQGLGSSPLHF. CDR3 in DNA: TGTGCCAGCAGTTGGGGACAGGGCTTAGGTAGTTCACCCCTCCACTTT.

V and J are TRBV7-3 and TRBJ2-1; 8 nucleotides match TRBD1. CDR3 length equals 15 residues. The V segment lost 2 bases and the J segment 4 bases; nucleotides outside the gene matches: 4. Per the germline V gene, CDR1 is SGHTA and CDR2 is FQGTGA. The DNA for the CDR3 is TGTGCCAGCAGCTTACGACAGGGGCCTTACAATGAGCAGTTCTTC. It yields the protein CASSLRQGPYNEQFF.

The chain uses TRBV20-1 and TRBJ2-5; D is possibly TRBD1 or TRBD2 (6 bases each). The J call may be faulty, since TRBJ2-7 better matches the DNA end. Germline V gene sequence: CDR1 DFQATT, CDR2 SNEGSKA (reference sequence). CDR3 length: 15 amino acids. CDR3 amino acids: CSARDPGASSYEQYF. The CDR3 DNA sequence: TGCAGTGCTAGAGATCCGGGGGCTAGCTCCTACGAGCAGTACTTC.

This sequence joins TRBV4-1 and TRBJ2-4; 8 positions agree with TRBD2. CDR3 length: 15 residues. V lost 4 bases and J lost 5; bases outside the gene matches: 7. Germline CDR1 is MGHRA and CDR2 is YSYEKL. The CDR3 DNA follows: TGCGCCAGCAGCCCCCGGGGGGGGCCGGAAAACATTCAGTACTTC. Its translation is CASSPRGGPENIQYF.

The CDR3 DNA is TGTGCCAGCAGCACAATGGCTGCGGGGTGTAACTATGGCTACACCTTC. Translation gives CASSTMAAGCNYGYTF. This rearrangement joins TRBV21-1 to TRBJ1-2. TRBV21-1 is a listed pseudogene. This CDR3 comprises 16 residues.